This is a list of T cell receptor beta chains from one sample in a study of blood T cell repertoires in COVID-19. The data were produced by immunoSEQ multiplex PCR, yet TCRdb's version contains in-frame clones alone and is incomplete. Of roughly 120,000 clones detected, about 90% appear once; the ten largest clones hold over 7%. The sequenced material came from peripheral blood. These receptors were obtained from a human donor in a cohort sampled during active COVID-19. Each CDR3 is given with its conserved first and last residue. D genes are given only for firm matches. Clone size appears in some rows only: once, few, many, or a class for an expanded clone.

TRBV9,-,TRBD2,TRBJ2-5,CASSDPGLAGGRETQYF,TGTGCCAGCAGTGACCCGGGACTAGCGGGGGGACGGGAGACCCAGTACTTC
TRBV27,few,TRBD1,TRBJ1-1,CASSRLPGQGHTEAFF,TGTGCCAGCAGTCGGCTCCCAGGACAGGGGCACACTGAAGCTTTCTTT
TRBV3-1/TRBV3-2,-,-,TRBJ1-4,CASSQVGQSTNEKLFF,TGTGCCAGCAGCCAAGTCGGACAGTCAACTAATGAAAAACTGTTTTTT
TRBV29-1,-,-,TRBJ1-1,CSGGLLNTEAFF,TGCAGCGGGGGACTACTGAACACTGAAGCTTTCTTT
TRBV20-1,-,TRBD2,TRBJ2-7,CSASRRGRESSYEQYF,TGCAGTGCTAGTCGACGCGGGAGGGAAAGCTCCTACGAGCAGTACTTC
TRBV2,-,TRBD1,TRBJ1-2,CASSEGAGWLGYTF,TGTGCCAGCAGCGAGGGGGCAGGTTGGCTTGGCTACACCTTC
TRBV3-1/TRBV3-2,once,-,TRBJ2-3,CASSHALGGGSTDTQYF,TGTGCCAGCAGCCACGCACTGGGAGGGGGGAGCACAGATACGCAGTATTTT
TRBV5-1,-,-,TRBJ1-1,CASSLTRVSSGEAFF,TGCGCCAGCAGCTTAACACGGGTTTCCTCCGGTGAAGCTTTCTTT
TRBV27,-,TRBD2,TRBJ2-5,CASRPKTTSGRGETQYF,TGTGCCAGCAGACCAAAGACCACTAGCGGGAGGGGGGAGACCCAGTACTTC
TRBV24-1,-,-,TRBJ2-1,CATSAPTSNEQFF,TGTGCCACCAGTGCCCCCACTAGCAATGAGCAGTTCTTC
TRBV19,-,-,TRBJ2-5,CASSIAVQETQYF,TGTGCCAGTAGTATCGCAGTTCAAGAGACCCAGTACTTC
TRBV11-2,-,TRBD2,TRBJ2-1,CASRTRGTSGNNEQFF,TGTGCCAGCAGAACTCGCGGGACTAGCGGCAACAATGAGCAGTTCTTC
TRBV19,-,TRBD1,TRBJ2-3,CASSTTGGTDTQYF,TGTGCCAGTAGTACTACAGGGGGCACAGATACGCAGTATTTT
TRBV12-5,-,TRBD1,TRBJ2-2,CASGPTYRGPGDTGELFF,TGTGCTAGTGGTCCCACCTACAGGGGGCCTGGTGACACCGGGGAGCTGTTTTTT
TRBV7-3,-,-,TRBJ2-3,CASSLSTGAKGDTQYF,TGTGCCAGCAGCTTAAGCACAGGCGCGAAGGGAGATACGCAGTATTTT
TRBV5-1,-,TRBD2,TRBJ2-3,CASSLAVAGGTDTQYF,TGCGCCAGCAGCTTGGCCGTAGCGGGGGGCACAGATACGCAGTATTTT
TRBV10-3,-,-,TRBJ1-1,CAILSRLDTEAFF,TGTGCCATTCTCTCGAGGTTGGACACTGAAGCTTTCTTT